Below, 2 T cell receptor beta chains from the same sample are listed, as sequenced in a study of T-cell memory formation after mild COVID-19. TCRdb recomputed calls from the 5' RACE reads with MiXCR, one row per CDR3 protein. The table lists about 360,000 distinct CDR3 sequences, roughly 14% of them singletons. The sequencing sample was made of PBMCs or a T cell subset sorted from them (not recorded which). The receptors originated from a man between 18 and 29 years old who had mild COVID-19 (a few samples of this study predate the infection). Cell type and time point are not known.

This clonotype occurred a few times. This chain uses TRBV12-3 or TRBV12-4 with TRBJ1-5; D call uncertain. V was pared by 5 bases and J by 8 bases, with 19 bases between. The CDR3 extends over 15 amino acids. The CDR3 coding sequence is TGTGCCAGCAGTCCCCAGGCGGCCGGGCTCAAGCCCCAGCATTTT. Protein sequence: CASSPQAAGLKPQHF.

The chain joins TRBV11-2 to TRBJ2-2; D might be TRBD2 (5 bases). Germline CDR1 and CDR2: SGHAT and FQNNGV. The CDR3 spans 14 residues. V lost 5 bases to trimming and J lost 8 bases, with 15 bases between them. The CDR3 loop reads CASSPGESSGELFF. As DNA, the CDR3 is TGTGCCAGCAGCCCCGGGGAGTCATCTGGGGAGCTGTTTTTT.